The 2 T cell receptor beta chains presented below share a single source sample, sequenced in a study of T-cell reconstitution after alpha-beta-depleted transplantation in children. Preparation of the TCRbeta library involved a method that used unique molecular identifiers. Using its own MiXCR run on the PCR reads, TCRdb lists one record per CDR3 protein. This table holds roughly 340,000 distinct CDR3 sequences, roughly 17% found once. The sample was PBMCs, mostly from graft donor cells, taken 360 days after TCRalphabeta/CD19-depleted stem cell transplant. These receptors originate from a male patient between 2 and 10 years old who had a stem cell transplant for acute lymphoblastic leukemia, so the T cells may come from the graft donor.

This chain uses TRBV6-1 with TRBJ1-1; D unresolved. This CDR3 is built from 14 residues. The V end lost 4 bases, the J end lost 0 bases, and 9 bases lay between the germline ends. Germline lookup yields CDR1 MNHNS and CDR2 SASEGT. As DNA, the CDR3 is TGTGCCAGCAGTGGCTTTACGTTGAACACTGAAGCTTTCTTT. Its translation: CASSGFTLNTEAFF.

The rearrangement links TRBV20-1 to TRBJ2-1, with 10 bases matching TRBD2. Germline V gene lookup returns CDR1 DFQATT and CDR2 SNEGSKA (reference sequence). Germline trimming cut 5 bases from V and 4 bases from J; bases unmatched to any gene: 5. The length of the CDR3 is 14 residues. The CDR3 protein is CSALAGGFYNEQFF. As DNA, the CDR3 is TGCAGTGCTTTAGCGGGAGGATTTTACAATGAGCAGTTCTTC.